These 11 T cell receptor beta chains share one sample of origin, sequenced in a study of technical replicates of blood from several donors. Profiling relied on immunoSEQ multiplex PCR, and the TCRdb table lists in-frame clones only, not all of them. The sample includes tens of thousands of clones, almost 98% of them seen just once. Sequenced input: T cells isolated from PBMCs. These receptors were taken from a human donor in good health.

On this clone: The sample holds other DNA sequences that translate to the same CDR3. V gene TRBV7-9 combines with J gene TRBJ2-7; 7 bases are shared with TRBD1. Per the germline V gene, CDR1 is SEHNR and CDR2 is FQNEAQ (reference sequence). The CDR3 runs to 13 residues. Trimming removed 3 bases from V and 3 bases from J; junction bases left unmatched: 2. Here the CDR3 reads CASSFRDSYEQYF. The CDR3 bases are TGTGCCAGCAGCTTCCGGGACAGCTACGAGCAGTACTTC.

The V gene is TRBV6-6, the J gene TRBJ2-1; 11 positions match TRBD2. Germline V gene lookup returns CDR1 MNHNY and CDR2 SVGAGI (reference sequence). The junction had 4 bases not matched to a gene; V was cut back by 6 bases and J by 6 bases. The CDR3 runs to 14 residues. This chain's CDR3 is CASRAGTSGNEQFF. The DNA for the CDR3 is TGTGCCAGCAGGGCCGGGACTAGCGGCAATGAGCAGTTCTTC.

The chain has TRBV7-2 and TRBJ2-7; tentative D call: TRBD2 (6 bases). Between the trimmed V and J ends, which lost 2 bases and 3 bases, there was a span of 14 bases. Germline V gives CDR1 SGHTA, CDR2 FQGNSA. The CDR3 totals 15 residues. For the CDR3, the DNA is TGTGCCAGCAGCTTATTTAAGCGGGCCCTCTACGAGCAGTACTTC. Translated, it gives CASSLFKRALYEQYF.

The chain couples TRBV5-4 to TRBJ1-2; a possible D gene is TRBD1 (5 bases). Looked up from germline, CDR1 is SGHNT and CDR2 is YYREEE (reference sequence). The ends were cut back, 7 bases at V and 4 bases at J, with 14 bases in the middle. This CDR3 has 13 residues. CDR3 protein: CASSTEAGYGYTF. In nucleotides, the CDR3 is TGTGCCAGCTCGACAGAAGCGGGCTATGGCTACACCTTC.

The chain carries TRBV5-6 and TRBJ1-4; 7 bases match TRBD1. V trimming: 4 bases; J trimming: 8 bases; junction bases outside the gene matches: 11. Germline assignment: CDR1 SGHDT and CDR2 YYEEEE. The CDR3 covers 15 residues. CDR3: CASSGPGQRPEKLFF. Written as DNA, the CDR3 is TGTGCCAGCAGCGGGCCGGGACAGCGCCCCGAAAAACTGTTTTTT.

This clone was seen a single time. The chain carries TRBV14 and TRBJ2-5, with 10 bases that match TRBD1. The CDR3 consists of 14 residues. Losses at the gene ends were 8 bases for V and 4 bases for J; bases not matched to a gene: 7. Germline V gene data show CDR1 as SGHDN and CDR2 as FVKESK. For the CDR3, the DNA is TGTGCCAGCGGGACAGGGGCTTATGCAGAGACCCAGTACTTC. Protein sequence: CASGTGAYAETQYF. Using reference TRBV14 and TRBJ2-5 for the parts outside the CDR3, the full variable domain is EAGVTQFPSHSVIEKGQTVTLRCDPISGHDNLYWYRRVMGKEIKFLLHFVKESKQDESGMPNNRFLAERTGGTYSTLKVQPAELEDSGVYFCASGTGAYAETQYFGPGTRLLVL.

The gene calls are TRBV6-1 and TRBJ1-4; 9 nucleotides line up with TRBD1. From germline, CDR1 is MNHNS and CDR2 SASEGT. J lost 7 bases, V lost 4 bases, and 7 bases had no gene match. This CDR3 is 15 amino acids long. CDR3 DNA: TGTGCCAGCAGTGTTGAGGGACAGGGTAGTGAAAAACTGTTTTTT. Translation gives CASSVEGQGSEKLFF.

This sequence joins TRBV5-1 and TRBJ2-5, with 7 bases fitting TRBD1. This CDR3 comprises 16 residues. The germline V gene encodes CDR1 SGHRS and CDR2 YFSETQ. Trimming removed 0 bases from V and 3 bases from J; junction bases left unmatched: 8. Here the CDR3 reads CASSLEDRARKETQYF. The CDR3, as DNA: TGCGCCAGCAGCTTGGAAGACAGGGCACGCAAAGAGACCCAGTACTTC.

The chain carries TRBV28 and TRBJ2-7; TRBD1 agrees at 10 bases. V shed 5 bases and J 4 bases; nucleotides not matched to a gene: 8. Germline CDR1 reads MDHEN; CDR2 reads SYDVKM. The CDR3 has 15 amino acids. As DNA, the CDR3 is TGTGCCAGCAGTGAAATTCGACAGGGGGCTTACGAGCAGTACTTC. It specifies CASSEIRQGAYEQYF.

The chain recombines TRBV4-1 with TRBJ1-4; weak D call: TRBD1 (5 bases). The CDR3 loop spans 16 amino acids. Trimming removed 1 base from V and 2 bases from J, with 11 bases in between. Germline CDR1 MGHRA, CDR2 YSYEKL. CDR3 protein: CASSQVGRVTNEKLFF. The CDR3 coding sequence is TGCGCCAGCAGCCAAGTCGGCAGGGTGACTAATGAAAAACTGTTTTTT.

The chain employs TRBV29-1 and TRBJ1-1, with D unresolved. Looked up from germline, CDR1 is SQVTM and CDR2 is ANQGSEA. Trimming took off 3 bases at V and 3 bases at J, with 8 bases between the two ends. This CDR3 is built from 12 residues. CDR3 residues: CSVDSGYTEAFF. Here the CDR3 DNA reads TGCAGCGTTGATTCGGGGTACACTGAAGCTTTCTTT. The complete variable domain, with remaining parts taken from reference TRBV29-1 and TRBJ1-1, reads SAVISQKPSRDICQRGTSLTIQCQVDSQVTMMFWYRQQPGQSLTLIATANQGSEATYESGFVIDKFPISRPNLTFSTLTVSNMSPEDSSIYLCSVDSGYTEAFFGQGTRLTVV.